One and the same sample provided the 17 T cell receptor beta chains below, sequenced in a study of CD8+ T cells in alopecia areata. Isolated RNA was reverse transcribed into cDNA used as the sequencing template. Assay used: immunoSEQ multiplex PCR; TCRdb lists only in-frame clones, some missing. This sample has 180,000 or so clones, with around 63% found just once. The sample was CD4+ T cells sorted from blood, taken at week 0. The receptor set was obtained from a human donor with alopecia areata.

This clone was observed a handful of times. This chain joins TRBV4-3 and TRBJ1-2; D gene ambiguous. Germline-derived CDR1 and CDR2 are LGHNA and YSLEER. Trimming left V 4 bases short and J 4 bases short, with 16 bases between. This CDR3 has 15 residues. CDR3: CASSPSVRAGYGYTF. CDR3 in DNA: TGCGCCAGCAGCCCCTCAGTGAGGGCAGGCTATGGCTACACCTTC.

This rearrangement joins TRBV7-9 to TRBJ2-1; 13 nucleotides line up with TRBD2. This CDR3 spans 18 amino acids. After removal of 3 bases from V and 5 bases from J, the junction contained 10 bases not matched to a gene. The V gene's germline CDR1 is SEHNR and CDR2 FQNEAQ (reference sequence). CDR3 nucleotide sequence: TGTGCCAGCAGCTTCTCCCTGACTAGCGGGGGGCCTAACAATGAGCAGTTCTTC. This gives the protein CASSFSLTSGGPNNEQFF.

The V and J genes are TRBV7-2 and TRBJ2-6; D call uncertain. CDR3 length: 16 amino acids. Germline V gives CDR1 SGHTA, CDR2 FQGNSA. The V gene lost 2 bases and the J gene lost 2 bases, with 10 bases spanning the gap. The CDR3 loop reads CASSLNSLPGANVLTF. Here the CDR3 DNA reads TGTGCCAGCAGCTTAAACAGCCTGCCTGGGGCCAACGTCCTGACTTTC.

The chain uses TRBV2 and TRBJ1-6; D gene ambiguous. The CDR3 runs to 12 residues. With 6 bases removed from V and 8 bases from J, the gap between germline ends came to 8 bases. Germline lookup yields CDR1 SNHLY and CDR2 FYNNEI. The CDR3 region has the DNA TGTGCCAGCAGCGCTACGGATTCACCCCTCCACTTT. Translated, it gives CASSATDSPLHF. Full variable domain (missing parts from reference TRBV2 and TRBJ1-6): EPEVTQTPSHQVTQMGQEVILRCVPISNHLYFYWYRQILGQKVEFLVSFYNNEISEKSEIFDDQFSVERPDGSNFTLKIRSTKLEDSAMYFCASSATDSPLHFGNGTRLTVT.

V and J are TRBV5-1 and TRBJ2-5; D not certain. This CDR3 is 14 amino acids long. CDR1 is SGHRS, CDR2 YFSETQ, per germline. V shed 1 base and J shed 1 base, with 8 bases lying between them. CDR3 amino acids: CASSLRATQETQYF. As DNA, the CDR3 is TGCGCCAGCAGCTTGCGGGCTACCCAAGAGACCCAGTACTTC.

The CDR3: CASSPQMDEQFF. The CDR3 DNA reads TGTGCCAGCTCACCACAGATGGATGAGCAGTTCTTC. This sequence joins TRBV18 and TRBJ2-1; no clear D gene. Between the trimmed V and J ends, which lost 1 base and 8 bases, there was a span of 6 bases. This CDR3 spans 12 amino acids. In germline, CDR1 is KGHSH, CDR2 LQKENI.

This chain uses TRBV4-3 with TRBJ2-5, with D perhaps TRBD1 (6 bases). This CDR3 contains 16 residues. Trimming left V 0 bases short and J 5 bases short, with 16 bases between. Germline CDR1 and CDR2: LGHNA and YSLEER. This CDR3 is CASSQESFGDTETQYF. The CDR3 DNA follows: TGCGCCAGCAGCCAAGAATCATTTGGGGACACGGAGACCCAGTACTTC.

V usage is TRBV15 and J usage is TRBJ2-5; D remains unclear. This CDR3 is built from 14 residues. Trimming took 0 bases from V and 5 from J, leaving 10 bases between them. From germline, CDR1 is LNHNV and CDR2 YYDKDF (reference sequence). The CDR3 sequence is CATSRDPSSETQYF. CDR3 coding DNA: TGTGCCACCAGCAGAGATCCTAGTAGCGAGACCCAGTACTTC.

The CDR3 region has the DNA TGCGCCAGCAGCTCTCAGGGTTTCACCGGGGAGCTGTTTTTT. Its translation is CASSSQGFTGELFF. The chain recombines TRBV4-1 with TRBJ2-2; the D gene is possibly TRBD1 (5 bases). Germline CDR1 and CDR2: MGHRA and YSYEKL. Trimming pared 5 bases from V and 4 bases from J, leaving 11 bases between. The CDR3 contains 14 residues.

The V and J genes are TRBV30 and TRBJ1-2; D is uncertain. The length of the CDR3 is 14 residues. V was clipped by 1 base and J by 4 bases, with 13 bases between them. Germline loops: CDR1 GTSNPN, CDR2 SVGIG (reference sequence). CDR3 DNA: TGTGCCTGGAGTGCCGCATCTTCACTCTATGGCTACACCTTC. This translates into CAWSAASSLYGYTF.

This clone appeared a few times. The chain is built from TRBV11-2 and TRBJ2-3; possible D gene TRBD2, 5 bases. The V end was cut by 7 bases, the J end by 6 bases, with 20 bases between. This CDR3 comprises 15 residues. CDR1 and CDR2 (germline): SGHAT, FQNNGV. The CDR3 nucleotides read TGTGCCAGCAACCTTTACGGGAACGTCATGGATACGCAGTATTTT. Protein product: CASNLYGNVMDTQYF.

This clone was seen only a few times. CDR3 protein: CASSQDGLSGGAWNEQFF. CDR3 bases: TGCGCCAGCAGCCAAGACGGGCTTAGCGGGGGGGCCTGGAATGAGCAGTTCTTC. The gene calls are TRBV4-3 and TRBJ2-1, with 11 bases aligning to TRBD2. Germline V CDR1 and CDR2: LGHNA, YSLEER. This CDR3 is 18 amino acids long. The junction had 11 bases not matched to a gene; V was cut back by 0 bases and J by 7 bases.

About this clone itself: Other DNA sequences in the sample encode the same CDR3. The J gene is TRBJ2-1, the V gene TRBV29-1, with no clear D. The CDR3 is 14 residues long. The germline gives CDR1 SQVTM, CDR2 ANQGSEA. V gave up 1 base and J gave up 0 bases, with 7 bases separating them. The DNA of the CDR3 is TGCAGCGTTGAAGTGCCGAGCTCCTACAATGAGCAGTTCTTC. Translation gives CSVEVPSSYNEQFF.

The V call is TRBV10-3, the J call TRBJ2-7; 10 bases map to TRBD1. CDR1 is ENHRY, CDR2 SYGVKD, per germline. After removal of 8 bases from V and 4 bases from J, the junction contained 11 bases not matched to a gene. The CDR3 contains 15 residues. The chain's CDR3 is CAIGPPGQGFYEQYF. CDR3 bases: TGTGCCATCGGGCCCCCGGGACAGGGGTTTTACGAGCAGTACTTC.

The chain carries TRBV30 and TRBJ1-2; the D is unclear. The length of the CDR3 is 12 residues. V lost 2 bases and J 4 bases, leaving 8 bases between the germline ends. Germline loops: CDR1 GTSNPN, CDR2 SVGIG (reference sequence). The CDR3 protein is CAWSFDSYGYTF. Written as DNA, the CDR3 is TGTGCCTGGAGTTTTGATTCCTATGGCTACACCTTC.

The gene calls are TRBV7-9 and TRBJ2-3; tentative D call: TRBD2 (5 bases). CDR3 length equals 13 residues. The germline V and J ends were trimmed by 2 bases and 5 bases, with 8 bases remaining between them. From germline, CDR1 is SEHNR and CDR2 FQNEAQ (reference sequence). The CDR3 here is CASSLREGDTQYF. The CDR3 DNA sequence: TGTGCCAGCAGCTTACGGGAAGGAGATACGCAGTATTTT.

The chain combines TRBV10-3 with TRBJ2-7, with D maybe TRBD1 (6 bases). Germline V gene lookup returns CDR1 ENHRY and CDR2 SYGVKD. This CDR3 has 12 amino acids. The germline V and J ends were trimmed by 8 bases and 2 bases, with 10 bases remaining between them. CDR3 nucleotide sequence: TGTGCCATCGGCAGGGGAACCTACGAGCAGTACTTC. Residues: CAIGRGTYEQYF.